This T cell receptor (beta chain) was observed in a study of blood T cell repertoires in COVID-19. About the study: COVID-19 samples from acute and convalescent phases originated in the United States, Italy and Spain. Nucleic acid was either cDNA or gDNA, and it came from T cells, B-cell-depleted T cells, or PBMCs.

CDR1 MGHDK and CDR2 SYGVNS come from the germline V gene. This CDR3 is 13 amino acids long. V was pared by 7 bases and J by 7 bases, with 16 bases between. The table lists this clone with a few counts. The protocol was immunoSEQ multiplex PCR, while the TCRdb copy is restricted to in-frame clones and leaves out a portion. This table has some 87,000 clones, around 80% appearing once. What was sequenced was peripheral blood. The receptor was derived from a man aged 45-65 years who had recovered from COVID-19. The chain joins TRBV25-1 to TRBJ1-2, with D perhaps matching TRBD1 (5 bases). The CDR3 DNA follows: TGTGCCAGCACCAGAGGGACTTTGGGTGGCTACACCTTC. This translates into CASTRGTLGGYTF.